This TCR beta chain was profiled in a study of tumor-infiltrating lymphocytes in primary liver carcinoma. Study observations and caveats: The overlap of tumor-adjacent and tumor-blood pairs was smaller than that of tumor region pairs. Relative to blood, tumors carried a significantly larger fraction of the repertoire in their top 250 clones (p = 0.039).

It was from around 18-30 mg of unsorted bulk tissue that RNA and DNA were co-extracted. A constant-region primer primed TCR beta cDNA synthesis from 450 to 550 ng of total RNA. TCR beta libraries came from three nested multiplex PCR rounds using slightly modified ARM-PCR. TRBV1-TRBV30 forward primers paired with a C-beta reverse primer drove the first two PCR rounds, ten to eleven cycles each. TCRdb ran MiXCR on the multiplex PCR reads and lists one entry per CDR3 protein. The sample includes tens of thousands of distinct CDR3 sequences, more than 60% seen only once; the top ten take 35% to 40%. On this clonotype: Its specificity is not known. The junction shows a germline mismatch at one end, possibly a read error.

CDR1 MDHEN and CDR2 SYDVKM come from the germline V gene. This CDR3 region has 15 residues. Sample: tumor-adjacent normal liver tissue. This clonotype was obtained from a middle-aged man with primary liver carcinoma and hepatitis B virus infection. The rearrangement joins TRBV28 to TRBJ2-2, with D possibly matching TRBD2 (5 bases). CDR3: CASSLFASNTGELLF. The CDR3 DNA sequence: TGCGCCAGCAGTTTATTTGCATCTAACACCGGGGAGCTGTTGTTT.